The rows below give T cell receptor beta chains drawn from one sample of a study of cytomegalovirus exposure and HLA in healthy donors. The data were produced by immunoSEQ multiplex PCR, yet TCRdb's version contains in-frame clones alone and is incomplete. The sample shows 100,000 to 150,000 clones, over 85% of them seen only once. Sequenced sample: PBMCs. The source is a man aged 30 to 45 in good health and CMV-seronegative. Both conserved end residues are part of each CDR3. The D gene is left open where the match is weak. The size field is filled for only some rows; it gives once, few, many or a size class.

abundance	d_gene	v_gene	j_gene	CDR3aa	CDR3nt
NA	TRBD1	TRBV2	TRBJ1-5	CASSGTGGNQPQHF	TGTGCCAGCAGCGGGACAGGGGGCAATCAGCCCCAGCATTTT
NA	TRBD1	TRBV7-7	TRBJ2-7	CASSPGQDYEQYF	TGTGCTAGCAGCCCGGGACAGGACTACGAGCAGTACTTC
NA	TRBD1	TRBV6-1	TRBJ2-5	CASSEADRELETQYF	TGTGCCAGCAGTGAAGCAGACAGGGAGCTGGAGACCCAGTACTTC
NA	TRBD1	TRBV27	TRBJ1-4	CASSLSSGQGAGKLFF	TGTGCCAGCAGTTTATCGAGTGGACAGGGGGCGGGAAAACTGTTTTTT
NA	NA	TRBV2	TRBJ2-7	CASSEYRAYEQYF	TGTGCCAGCAGTGAATACAGGGCTTACGAGCAGTACTTC
NA	NA	TRBV5-1	TRBJ2-1	CASSFSRRDEQFF	TGCGCCAGCAGCTTTTCACGGCGGGATGAGCAGTTCTTC
NA	NA	TRBV28	TRBJ1-4	CASTRQVSNEKLFF	TGTGCCAGCACCCGACAGGTGTCTAATGAAAAACTGTTTTTT
few	TRBD1	TRBV5-1	TRBJ1-6	CASSSWTGDSPLHF	TGCGCCAGCAGCAGCTGGACAGGGGATTCACCCCTCCACTTT
once	NA	TRBV18	TRBJ1-6	CASSPANSPLHF	TGTGCCAGCTCACCTGCGAATTCACCCCTCCACTTT
NA	TRBD1	TRBV6-5	TRBJ2-4	CASSDRDRDNIQYF	TGTGCCAGCAGTGACCGGGACAGGGATAATATTCAGTACTTC
NA	NA	TRBV12-5	TRBJ1-1	CASGSPGDTEAFF	TGTGCTAGTGGTTCGCCCGGGGACACTGAAGCTTTCTTT
NA	TRBD1	TRBV25-1	TRBJ1-1	CASSELGTGLNTEAFF	TGTGCCAGCAGTGAATTAGGGACAGGTCTGAACACTGAAGCTTTCTTT
NA	NA	TRBV28	TRBJ1-4	CASSLTGKTNEKLFF	TGTGCCAGCAGTTTGACCGGGAAAACTAATGAAAAACTGTTTTTT
NA	TRBD1	TRBV4-1	TRBJ2-2	CASSQAPTGANTGELFF	TGCGCCAGCAGCCAAGCCCCGACAGGGGCGAACACCGGGGAGCTGTTTTTT
few	TRBD1	TRBV6-5	TRBJ1-1	CASSYSLDRGRTEAFF	TGTGCCAGCAGTTACTCCCTCGACAGGGGGCGCACTGAAGCTTTCTTT
NA	NA	TRBV28	TRBJ2-2	CASSRGSNTGELFF	TGTGCCAGCAGCCGGGGGTCGAACACCGGGGAGCTGTTTTTT
NA	TRBD2	TRBV5-1	TRBJ2-7	CASSFAPGGRYEQYF	TGCGCCAGCAGCTTTGCCCCGGGGGGGCGGTACGAGCAGTACTTC
NA	NA	TRBV19	TRBJ2-1	CASSIDRNEVNEQFF	TGTGCCAGTAGTATAGACAGAAACGAGGTCAATGAGCAGTTCTTC
NA	NA	TRBV5-4	TRBJ2-2	CASSLAPSVTGELFF	TGTGCCAGCAGCTTGGCACCGTCGGTCACCGGGGAGCTGTTTTTT
NA	TRBD1	TRBV25-1	TRBJ2-7	CASLDRAYEQYF	TGTGCCAGCTTGGACAGGGCCTACGAGCAGTACTTC
NA	NA	TRBV14	TRBJ1-4	CASSHAGQSEKLFF	TGTGCCAGCAGCCATGCAGGACAATCCGAAAAACTGTTTTTT
NA	TRBD1	TRBV7-7	TRBJ2-7	CASSLTTGAVGEQYF	TGTGCTAGCAGCTTAACGACAGGGGCGGTCGGAGAGCAGTACTTC
NA	NA	TRBV11-2	TRBJ2-5	CASSPLPQGRKGETQYF	TGTGCCAGCAGCCCCCTCCCACAGGGACGAAAAGGGGAGACCCAGTACTTC
NA	NA	TRBV11-2	TRBJ2-1	CASSPPSGELFF	TGTGCCAGCAGCCCCCCTTCGGGGGAACTGTTCTTC